A selection of T cell receptor beta chains follows, all from one sample in a study of blood T cell repertoires in COVID-19. Sequencing was performed with immunoSEQ multiplex PCR; in TCRdb, only in-frame clones are kept and a portion is missing. The table lists 310,000 or so clones, 87% of them singletons, with 2% to 2.5% in the top ten. Sequences were obtained from peripheral blood. These receptors came from a woman aged 50 to 60 who had recovered from COVID-19. The CDR3 runs from the conserved cysteine through the conserved F or W. D genes are given only for firm matches. Expanded clones get a size class; other rows say once, few or many, or leave the size out.

clone size: NA
D gene: NA
J gene: TRBJ1-1
V gene: TRBV12-3/TRBV12-4
CDR3 DNA: TGTGCCAGCCCCGGTACGGCTGAAGCTTTCTTT
CDR3 protein: CASPGTAEAFF

clone size: many
D gene: NA
J gene: TRBJ1-1
V gene: TRBV2
CDR3 DNA: TGTGCCAGCAGCCCTACAGTGAACACTGAAGCTTTCTTT
CDR3 protein: CASSPTVNTEAFF

clone size: NA
D gene: TRBD2
J gene: TRBJ2-1
V gene: TRBV4-2
CDR3 DNA: TGTGCCAGCAGCCACGGACTAGCGGGAGGGCCCAATGAGCAGTTCTTC
CDR3 protein: CASSHGLAGGPNEQFF

clone size: NA
D gene: TRBD1
J gene: TRBJ1-6
V gene: TRBV30
CDR3 DNA: TGTGCCTCGGGACAGGTTGGCTCACCCCTCCACTTT
CDR3 protein: CASGQVGSPLHF

clone size: NA
D gene: NA
J gene: TRBJ1-2
V gene: TRBV28
CDR3 DNA: TGTGCCAGCACCGTAGGGAGGGATGGCTACACCTTC
CDR3 protein: CASTVGRDGYTF

clone size: NA
D gene: TRBD2
J gene: TRBJ2-5
V gene: TRBV9
CDR3 DNA: TGTGCCAGCTCCCCCCACACCCGGGGGGGGCGGGAGACCCAGTACTTC
CDR3 protein: CASSPHTRGGRETQYF

clone size: NA
D gene: NA
J gene: TRBJ2-7
V gene: TRBV12-3/TRBV12-4
CDR3 DNA: TGTGCCAGCAGCCATCTAGCGTTCGAGCAGTACTTC
CDR3 protein: CASSHLAFEQYF

clone size: few
D gene: TRBD2
J gene: TRBJ2-5
V gene: TRBV7-3
CDR3 DNA: TGTGCCAGCAGCCCCTCGGGGGGGGGCCGACAAGAGACCCAGTACTTC
CDR3 protein: CASSPSGGGRQETQYF

clone size: NA
D gene: NA
J gene: TRBJ1-5
V gene: TRBV5-1
CDR3 DNA: TGCGCCAGCAGCTTGGCCCCGGGGGATCAGCCCCAGCATTTT
CDR3 protein: CASSLAPGDQPQHF

clone size: NA
D gene: TRBD2
J gene: TRBJ2-3
V gene: TRBV7-2
CDR3 DNA: TGTGCCAGCAGCTCGCTCTCGCTCCCCCTAGCGGGAGGGTCTAATACGCAGTATTTT
CDR3 protein: CASSSLSLPLAGGSNTQYF

clone size: NA
D gene: TRBD1
J gene: TRBJ2-1
V gene: TRBV6-2/TRBV6-3
CDR3 DNA: TGTGCCAGCAGCCTCCGGGACAGGACCTACAATGAGCAGTTCTTC
CDR3 protein: CASSLRDRTYNEQFF

clone size: NA
D gene: TRBD1
J gene: TRBJ2-5
V gene: TRBV5-1
CDR3 DNA: TGCGCCAGCAGCTCGACAGGGCATCCCCAAGAGACCCAGTACTTC
CDR3 protein: CASSSTGHPQETQYF

clone size: NA
D gene: TRBD1
J gene: TRBJ1-1
V gene: TRBV5-1
CDR3 DNA: TGCGCCAGCAGCCCGGGGGACAGGGACGCTGAAGCTTTCTTT
CDR3 protein: CASSPGDRDAEAFF

clone size: medium-sized
D gene: TRBD1
J gene: TRBJ1-4
V gene: TRBV30
CDR3 DNA: TGTGCCTGGAGGAGATCAGGGGGAGAAAAACTGTTTTTT
CDR3 protein: CAWRRSGGEKLFF

clone size: NA
D gene: NA
J gene: TRBJ1-1
V gene: TRBV7-2
CDR3 DNA: TGTGCCAGCAGCTTACAGGGGTTAGATACTGAAGCTTTCTTT
CDR3 protein: CASSLQGLDTEAFF

clone size: once
D gene: NA
J gene: TRBJ1-1
V gene: TRBV5-4
CDR3 DNA: TGTGCCAGCAGCTTGGAAAGGGGGAACACTGAAGCTTTCTTT
CDR3 protein: CASSLERGNTEAFF

clone size: NA
D gene: TRBD1
J gene: TRBJ1-4
V gene: TRBV5-6
CDR3 DNA: TGTGCCAGCAGCACCGGACAGGGTCCTAATGAAAAACTGTTTTTT
CDR3 protein: CASSTGQGPNEKLFF

clone size: NA
D gene: NA
J gene: TRBJ1-1
V gene: TRBV12-3/TRBV12-4
CDR3 DNA: TGTGCCACCAGTAAAAAATCAAACACTGAAGCTTTCTTT
CDR3 protein: CATSKKSNTEAFF

clone size: NA
D gene: NA
J gene: TRBJ2-2
V gene: TRBV5-1
CDR3 DNA: TGCGCCAGCAGCTTGGGAGAGGGCGGGGAGCTGTTTTTT
CDR3 protein: CASSLGEGGELFF

clone size: NA
D gene: TRBD1
J gene: TRBJ2-7
V gene: TRBV7-2
CDR3 DNA: TGTGCCAGCAGCCCGCGGACAGGTCAGATTTACGAGCAGTACTTC
CDR3 protein: CASSPRTGQIYEQYF

clone size: NA
D gene: TRBD2
J gene: TRBJ2-1
V gene: TRBV27
CDR3 DNA: TGTGCCAGCAGTTTGGAAGGACTAGCTTACAATGAGCAGTTCTTC
CDR3 protein: CASSLEGLAYNEQFF

clone size: NA
D gene: NA
J gene: TRBJ2-3
V gene: TRBV5-6
CDR3 DNA: TGTGCCAGCAGCTTCAGGGGAGATAGCACAGATACGCAGTATTTT
CDR3 protein: CASSFRGDSTDTQYF

clone size: NA
D gene: TRBD2
J gene: TRBJ2-5
V gene: TRBV4-3
CDR3 DNA: TGCGCCAGCAGCCAAGAGCGTCTAGCGGGAGGGCCGAGCCAAGAGACCCAGTACTTC
CDR3 protein: CASSQERLAGGPSQETQYF

clone size: NA
D gene: TRBD1
J gene: TRBJ1-1
V gene: TRBV29-1
CDR3 DNA: TGCAGCGTGACAGGGAAAACGAACACTGAAGCTTTCTTT
CDR3 protein: CSVTGKTNTEAFF

clone size: few
D gene: TRBD1
J gene: TRBJ1-5
V gene: TRBV7-8
CDR3 DNA: TGTGCCAGCAGCTCGCTTGGGACAGGTCCTCAGCCCCAGCATTTT
CDR3 protein: CASSSLGTGPQPQHF

clone size: NA
D gene: NA
J gene: TRBJ1-3
V gene: TRBV18
CDR3 DNA: TGTGCCAGCTCACCATGGCAGGCACAATCCGGAAACACCATATATTTT
CDR3 protein: CASSPWQAQSGNTIYF

clone size: NA
D gene: NA
J gene: TRBJ1-1
V gene: TRBV6-5
CDR3 DNA: TGTGCCAGCAGTTACGATGCGGAGAACACTGAAGCTTTCTTT
CDR3 protein: CASSYDAENTEAFF

clone size: NA
D gene: NA
J gene: TRBJ2-1
V gene: TRBV18
CDR3 DNA: TGTGCCAGCTCACCGCGGGAAACGGCCTACAATGAGCAGTTCTTC
CDR3 protein: CASSPRETAYNEQFF

clone size: NA
D gene: NA
J gene: TRBJ1-1
V gene: TRBV19
CDR3 DNA: TGTGCCAGTAGGAATGGCCTCCTTTACACTGAAGCTTTCTTT
CDR3 protein: CASRNGLLYTEAFF

clone size: NA
D gene: NA
J gene: TRBJ1-2
V gene: TRBV5-1
CDR3 DNA: TGCGCCAGCAGCACCGGACAGACCCTGGGTAACTATGGCTACACCTTC
CDR3 protein: CASSTGQTLGNYGYTF

clone size: NA
D gene: NA
J gene: TRBJ2-7
V gene: TRBV28
CDR3 DNA: TGTGCCAGCAGTTTATGGGGGGAGGCCTACGAGCAGTACTTC
CDR3 protein: CASSLWGEAYEQYF